This entry concerns a single T cell receptor (beta chain). The sample originates from a study of shared clonotypes between healthy human individuals. The CDR3 loop spans 19 amino acids. Germline V gene data show CDR1 as MNHNS and CDR2 as SASEGT. Trimming pared 4 bases from V and 7 bases from J, leaving 29 bases between. Terminally differentiated effector memory CD45RA+ cells were excluded by CCR7 positive selection of CD45RO-negative cells. Among the donors, all were Caucasian adults who lived in Nashville, Tennessee. Assay execution proceeded at the deep level. In the authors' methods: Filtering differed since immunoSEQ provided only junctions, with no quality scores. Sequencing used immunoSEQ multiplex PCR; TCRdb keeps in-frame clones, though not all of them. V, J and clone size were drawn from that table, and D and trimming were deduced from the DNA. The sample carries about 700,000 clones, 92% recorded once.

The TCR sequence derives from a man aged 25-45 years in good health. The chain links TRBV6-1 to TRBJ2-4, with D tentatively TRBD2 (7 bases). Sequencing was performed on naive CD8+ T cells sorted from blood. DNA of the CDR3: TGTGCCAGCAGTGTTCGGGAGGTGGAGGGGGGAGGCTTCGTGAACATTCAGTACTTC. Its protein product is CASSVREVEGGGFVNIQYF.